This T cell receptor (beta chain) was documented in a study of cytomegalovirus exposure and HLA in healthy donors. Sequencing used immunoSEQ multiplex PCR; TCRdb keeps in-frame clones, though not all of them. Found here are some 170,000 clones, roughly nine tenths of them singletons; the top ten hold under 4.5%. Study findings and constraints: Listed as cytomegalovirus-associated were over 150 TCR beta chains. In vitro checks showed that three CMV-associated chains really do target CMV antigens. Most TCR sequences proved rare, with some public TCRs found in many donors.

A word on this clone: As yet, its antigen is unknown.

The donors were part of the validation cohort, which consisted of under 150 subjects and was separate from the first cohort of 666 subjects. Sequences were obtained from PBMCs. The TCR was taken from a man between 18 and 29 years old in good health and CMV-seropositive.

The CDR3 region has the DNA TGTGCCAGCAGTGACCCGGGACTAGCAAATGAGCAGTTCTTC. This codes for CASSDPGLANEQFF. The J gene is TRBJ2-1, the V gene TRBV6-1; TRBD2 matches 9 bases. The length of the CDR3 is 14 residues. V trimming: 3 bases; J trimming: 7 bases; junction bases outside the gene matches: 4. The V gene's germline CDR1 is MNHNS and CDR2 SASEGT.